The present TCR beta chain was sequenced within a study of CD8 T cells in Susac syndrome. The RNA input was 0.5 to 1 ug, and it was reverse transcribed with random hexamers. TCRdb analysed the immunoSEQ multiplex PCR reads with MiXCR anew, one entry per CDR3 protein. The sample yields approximately 200,000 distinct CDR3 sequences, roughly 90% seen once. CDR3 size: 17 residues. With V trimmed by 0 bases and J by 6 bases, 11 bases remained unmatched. Per the germline V gene, CDR1 is SGHDN and CDR2 is FVKESK. This receptor was obtained from a human donor with multiple sclerosis. The V gene is TRBV14, the J gene TRBJ2-7, with TRBD1 identical over 10 bases. The sample was CD8+ T cells from PBMCs. The CDR3 loop reads CASSQDGTGARIAEQYF. As DNA, the CDR3 is TGTGCCAGCAGCCAAGATGGGACAGGGGCGAGGATTGCCGAGCAGTACTTC.